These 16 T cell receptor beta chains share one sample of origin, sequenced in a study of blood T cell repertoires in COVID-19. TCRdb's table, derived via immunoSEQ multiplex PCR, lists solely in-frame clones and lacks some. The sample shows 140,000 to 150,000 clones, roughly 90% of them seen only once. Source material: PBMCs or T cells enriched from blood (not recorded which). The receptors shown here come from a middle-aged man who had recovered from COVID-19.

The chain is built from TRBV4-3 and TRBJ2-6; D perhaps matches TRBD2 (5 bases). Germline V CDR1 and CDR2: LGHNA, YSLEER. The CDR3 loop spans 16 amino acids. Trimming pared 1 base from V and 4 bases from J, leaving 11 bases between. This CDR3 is CASSQGTGNGANVLTF. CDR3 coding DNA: TGCGCCAGCAGCCAAGGGACGGGGAACGGGGCCAACGTCCTGACTTTC.

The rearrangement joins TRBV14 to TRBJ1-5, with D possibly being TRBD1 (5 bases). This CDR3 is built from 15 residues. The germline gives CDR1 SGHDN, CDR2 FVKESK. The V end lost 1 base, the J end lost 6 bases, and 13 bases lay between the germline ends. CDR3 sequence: CASSQGSGQGQPQHF. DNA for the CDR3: TGTGCCAGCAGCCAAGGAAGTGGTCAGGGTCAGCCCCAGCATTTT.

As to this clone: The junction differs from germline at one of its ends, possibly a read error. The CDR3 loop is CASSSGDRAKEKLFF. The DNA for the CDR3 is TGTGCCAGCAGCTCGGGGGACAGGGCTAAAGAAAAACTGTTTTTT. The chain is built from TRBV5-8 and TRBJ1-4, with 9 bases that match TRBD1. Germline V gene sequence: CDR1 SGHTS, CDR2 YDEGEE. This CDR3 region has 15 residues. Variable domain in full (rest from reference TRBV5-8 and TRBJ1-4): EAGVTQSPTHLIKTRGQQATLRCSPISGHTSVYWYQQALGLGLQFLLWYDEGEERNRGNFPPRFSGRQFPNYSSELNVNALELEDSALYLCASSSGDRAKEKLFFGSGTQLSVL.

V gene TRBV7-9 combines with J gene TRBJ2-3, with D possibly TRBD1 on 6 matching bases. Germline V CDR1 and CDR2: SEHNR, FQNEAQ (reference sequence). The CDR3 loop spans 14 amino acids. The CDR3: CALTGTSYTDTQYF. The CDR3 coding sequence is TGTGCTTTAACCGGGACATCTTACACAGATACGCAGTATTTT. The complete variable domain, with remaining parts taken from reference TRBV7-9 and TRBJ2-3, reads DTGVSQNPRHKITKRGQNVTFRCDPISEHNRLYWYRQTLGQGPEFLTYFQNEAQLEKSRLLSDRFSAERPKGSFSTLEIQRTEQGDSAMYLCALTGTSYTDTQYFGPGTRLTVL.

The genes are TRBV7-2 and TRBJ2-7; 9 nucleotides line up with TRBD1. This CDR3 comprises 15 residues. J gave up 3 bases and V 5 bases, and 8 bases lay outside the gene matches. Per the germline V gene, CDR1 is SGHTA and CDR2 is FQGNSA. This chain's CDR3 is CASSTGQGVGYEQYF. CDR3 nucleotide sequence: TGTGCCAGCAGCACGGGACAGGGTGTCGGCTACGAGCAGTACTTC. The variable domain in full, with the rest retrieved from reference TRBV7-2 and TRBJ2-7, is GAGVSQSPSNKVTEKGKDVELRCDPISGHTALYWYRQSLGQGLEFLIYFQGNSAPDKSGLPSDRFSAERTGGSVSTLTIQRTQQEDSAVYLCASSTGQGVGYEQYFGPGTRLTVT.

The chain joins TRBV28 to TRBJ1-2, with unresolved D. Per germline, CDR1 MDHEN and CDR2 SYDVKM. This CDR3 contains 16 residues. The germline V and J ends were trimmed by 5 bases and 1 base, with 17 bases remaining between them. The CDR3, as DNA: TGTGCCAGCAGTCGTCCGCCTCCTGTCAGTAACTATGGCTACACCTTC. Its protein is CASSRPPPVSNYGYTF.

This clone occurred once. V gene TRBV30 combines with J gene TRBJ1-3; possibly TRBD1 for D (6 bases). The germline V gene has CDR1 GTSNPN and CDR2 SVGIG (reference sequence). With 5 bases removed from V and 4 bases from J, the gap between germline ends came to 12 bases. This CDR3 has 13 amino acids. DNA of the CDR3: TGTGCCTGGGAAACAGGGATAGGAAACACCATATATTTT. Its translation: CAWETGIGNTIYF.

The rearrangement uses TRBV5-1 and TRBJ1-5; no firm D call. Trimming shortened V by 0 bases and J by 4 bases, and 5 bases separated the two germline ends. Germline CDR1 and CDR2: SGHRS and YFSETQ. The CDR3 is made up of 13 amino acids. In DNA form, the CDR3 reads TGCGCCAGCAGCTTGGGTCCGAATCAGCCCCAGCATTTT. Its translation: CASSLGPNQPQHF.

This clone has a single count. CDR3 residues: CASSGLLGNTIYF. CDR3 nucleotides: TGTGCCAGCAGCGGACTCCTAGGAAACACCATATATTTT. This chain joins TRBV27 and TRBJ1-3, with unresolved D. Germline CDR1 reads MNHEY; CDR2 reads SMNVEV (reference sequence). CDR3 size: 13 residues. V lost 6 bases and J 4 bases, leaving 10 bases between the germline ends.

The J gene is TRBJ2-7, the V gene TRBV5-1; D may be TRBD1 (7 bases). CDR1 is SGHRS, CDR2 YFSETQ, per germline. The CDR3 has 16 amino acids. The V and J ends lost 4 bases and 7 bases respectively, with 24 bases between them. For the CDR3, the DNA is TGCGCCAGCAGCCTCGGACAGGAGGGGGGCTGGGTTGAGCAGTACTTC. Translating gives CASSLGQEGGWVEQYF.

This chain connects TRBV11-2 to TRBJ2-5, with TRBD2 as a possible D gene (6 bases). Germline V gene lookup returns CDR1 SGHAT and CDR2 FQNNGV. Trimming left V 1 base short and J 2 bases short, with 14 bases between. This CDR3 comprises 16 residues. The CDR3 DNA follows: TGTGCCAGCAGCTTAGGTCGGGGGACGGGGCAAGAGACCCAGTACTTC. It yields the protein CASSLGRGTGQETQYF.

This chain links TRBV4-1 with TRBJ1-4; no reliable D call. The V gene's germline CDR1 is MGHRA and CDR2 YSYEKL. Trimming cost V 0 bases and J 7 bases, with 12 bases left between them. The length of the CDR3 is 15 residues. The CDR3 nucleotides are TGCGCCAGCAGCCAAGATAACCAGCGGTCTGAAAAACTGTTTTTT. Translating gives CASSQDNQRSEKLFF.

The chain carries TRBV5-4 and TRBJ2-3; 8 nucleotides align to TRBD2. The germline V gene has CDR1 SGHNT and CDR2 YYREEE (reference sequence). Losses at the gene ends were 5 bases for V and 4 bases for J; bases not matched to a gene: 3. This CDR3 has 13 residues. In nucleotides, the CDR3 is TGTGCCAGCAGTAACGGGAGGGCAGATACGCAGTATTTT. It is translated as CASSNGRADTQYF. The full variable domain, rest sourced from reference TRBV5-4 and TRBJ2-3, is ETGVTQSPTHLIKTRGQQVTLRCSSQSGHNTVSWYQQALGQGPQFIFQYYREEENGRGNFPPRFSGLQFPNYSSELNVNALELDDSALYLCASSNGRADTQYFGPGTRLTVL.

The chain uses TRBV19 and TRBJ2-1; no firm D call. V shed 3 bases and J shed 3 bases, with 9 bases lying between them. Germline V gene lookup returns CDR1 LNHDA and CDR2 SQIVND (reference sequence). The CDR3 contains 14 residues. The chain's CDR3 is CASSIRRSYNEQFF. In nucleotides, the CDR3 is TGTGCCAGTAGTATTAGGCGGAGCTACAATGAGCAGTTCTTC.

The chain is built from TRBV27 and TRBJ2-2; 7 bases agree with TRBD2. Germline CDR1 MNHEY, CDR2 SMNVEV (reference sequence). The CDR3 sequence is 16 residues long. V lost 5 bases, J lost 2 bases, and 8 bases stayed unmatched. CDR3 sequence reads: CASSRRLAANTGELFF. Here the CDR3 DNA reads TGTGCCAGCAGTCGACGGCTAGCGGCAAACACCGGGGAGCTGTTTTTT.

CDR3 DNA: TGTGCCAGCAGCTTCCTTCAGGGAGCCAAAAACATTCAGTACTTC. Translating gives CASSFLQGAKNIQYF. The chain carries TRBV7-2 and TRBJ2-4; D possibly corresponds to TRBD1 (5 bases). The CDR3 contains 15 residues. CDR1 is SGHTA, CDR2 FQGNSA, per germline. Trimming took off 3 bases at V and 0 bases at J, with 9 bases between the two ends.